These T cell receptor beta chains were read from a single sample in a study of Ad26.COV2.S vaccination and SARS-CoV-2 variants. Some clones are missing from TCRdb's copy, which holds only in-frame ones; the method was immunoSEQ multiplex PCR. The sample has roughly 320,000 clones, roughly 84% seen once. This sample comprised peripheral blood, obtained in a trial of Ad26.COV2.S vaccine versus placebo. Source of these receptors: a person aged 18-65 years who received the Ad26.COV2.S COVID-19 vaccine or a placebo. CDR3s include the opening cysteine and the closing phenylalanine or tryptophan. A D gene is named only where the DNA matches it firmly. Where a row states a size, it is once, few, many or the class of an expanded clone; other rows omit it.

>TRBD2|-|TRBV5-1|TRBJ2-5
CASSPGLVGSETQYF
TGCGCCAGCAGCCCAGGACTAGTGGGCTCAGAGACCCAGTACTTC
>-|-|TRBV3-1/TRBV3-2|TRBJ1-3
CASSQDPGNTIYF
TGTGCCAGCAGCCAAGACCCCGGAAACACCATATATTTT
>-|-|TRBV9|TRBJ2-1
CASSVAGEQFF
TGTGCCAGCAGCGTAGCTGGGGAGCAGTTCTTC
>TRBD1|once|TRBV7-9|TRBJ1-2
CASSSGDSLFYGYTF
TGTGCCAGCAGTAGTGGGGACAGCCTTTTTTATGGCTACACCTTC
>-|-|TRBV25-1|TRBJ1-2
CASSETGYGYTF
TGTGCCAGCAGTGAAACAGGGTATGGCTACACCTTC
>-|-|TRBV4-1|TRBJ1-6
CASSHLTGTANSPLHF
TGCGCCAGCAGCCACCTCACCGGGACGGCAAATTCACCCCTCCACTTT
>-|-|TRBV29-1|TRBJ1-1
CSVAPGGGTEAFF
TGCAGCGTTGCCCCTGGGGGTGGGACTGAAGCTTTCTTT
>TRBD1|-|TRBV19|TRBJ1-5
CASSTGGQGAHQPQHF
TGTGCCAGTAGTACAGGGGGGCAGGGGGCTCATCAGCCCCAGCATTTT
>-|-|TRBV7-8|TRBJ1-1
CASSHTGRNTEAFF
TGTGCCAGCAGCCATACAGGCCGCAACACTGAAGCTTTCTTT
>-|-|TRBV30|TRBJ1-1
CAWIAGPRNTEAFF
TGTGCCTGGATAGCGGGACCGAGGAACACTGAAGCTTTCTTT
>-|-|TRBV11-2|TRBJ2-5
CASSTPTGETQYF
TGTGCCAGCAGCACTCCAACGGGGGAGACCCAGTACTTC
>-|-|TRBV3-1/TRBV3-2|TRBJ1-6
CASSQGVGSPLHF
TGTGCCAGCAGCCAAGGGGTCGGGTCACCCCTCCACTTT
>-|-|TRBV6-4|TRBJ2-3
CASSEYAAAVTYTQYF
TGTGCCAGCAGTGAGTACGCCGCGGCTGTTACATATACGCAGTATTTT
>-|-|TRBV19|TRBJ2-1
CASSISLDYNEQFF
TGTGCCAGTAGTATTTCACTAGACTACAATGAGCAGTTCTTC
>TRBD1|-|TRBV7-9|TRBJ1-2
CASSSYGDRGEYGYTF
TGTGCCAGCAGCTCTTATGGGGACAGGGGCGAGTATGGCTACACCTTC